The entry below gives a single TCR beta chain sequence along with its context. Its target is not known. This specimen belongs to a study of cytomegalovirus exposure and HLA in healthy donors. Trimming pared 5 bases from V and 9 bases from J, leaving 17 bases between. Germline values: CDR1 SQVTM, CDR2 ANQGSEA. The CDR3 spans 13 residues. 13 Jbeta primers and 60 Vbeta primers were used for the PCR. Sequenced by immunoSEQ multiplex PCR; TCRdb stores in-frame clones only, minus some. The data hold 30,000 to 40,000 clones, with roughly 79% observed a single time. Broader study findings: In a later analysis, TCR beta V- and J-gene trimming was associated with a missense DCLRE1C variant.

Though probably carrying unrecorded immune exposures, donors were nominally healthy at sampling. The clonotype was recovered from a woman aged 40 to 50 in good health and CMV-seronegative. Sample: PBMCs. The rearrangement uses TRBV29-1 and TRBJ2-1, with a tentative D call TRBD2 (6 bases). CDR3 protein: CSVQPGLFSEQFF. CDR3 bases: TGCAGCGTTCAACCGGGACTCTTTAGTGAGCAGTTCTTC.